Below are 26 T cell receptor beta chains sequenced from a single sample in a study of cytomegalovirus exposure and HLA in healthy donors. It was with 60 Vbeta and 13 Jbeta primers that the PCR ran. Sequencing used immunoSEQ multiplex PCR; TCRdb keeps in-frame clones, though not all of them. The sample lists under 200,000 clones; about 80% were seen once. Input material: PBMCs. Every receptor here comes from a man between 50 and 59 years old in good health and CMV-seropositive.

The chain has TRBV6-5 and TRBJ1-2; D is uncertain. There are 15 residues in the CDR3. V was shortened by 6 bases and J by 3 bases, with 17 bases between the two germline ends. Germline values: CDR1 MNHEY, CDR2 SVGAGI. The CDR3 nucleotides read TGTGCCAGCAGAGCCTGGGGAGGCTATGACTATGGCTACACCTTC. Translated: CASRAWGGYDYGYTF.

The chain has TRBV28 and TRBJ1-6; TRBD1 might be the D (5 bases). Trimming cost V 6 bases and J 6 bases, with 24 bases left between them. CDR1 MDHEN and CDR2 SYDVKM come from the germline V gene. CDR3 length equals 18 residues. CDR3 bases: TGTGCCAGCAGATATGGTGAGGCGCAGGGTTATCCTAATTCACCCCTCCACTTT. Protein product: CASRYGEAQGYPNSPLHF.

Notes on this clone: The same CDR3 can be traced to other DNA sequences in this sample. The V and J genes are TRBV5-6 and TRBJ2-2; D is perhaps TRBD1 (5 bases). CDR3 length: 15 amino acids. The germline V gene encodes CDR1 SGHDT and CDR2 YYEEEE. Trimming took 0 bases from V and 0 from J, leaving 6 bases between them. In DNA form, the CDR3 reads TGTGCCAGCAGCTTGGGGGGCACGAACACCGGGGAGCTGTTTTTT. Protein product: CASSLGGTNTGELFF.

This clone was seen only a few times. This sequence joins TRBV7-6 and TRBJ1-1, with 8 bases aligning to TRBD1. Looked up from germline, CDR1 is SGHVS and CDR2 is FNYEAQ. Germline trimming cut 1 base from V and 6 bases from J; bases unmatched to any gene: 10. The CDR3 consists of 16 residues. This CDR3 reads CASSLGFGTGRPEAFF. The CDR3 DNA is TGTGCCAGCAGCTTAGGTTTCGGGACAGGAAGACCTGAAGCTTTCTTT.

The gene calls are TRBV29-1 and TRBJ2-7; 8 bases agree with TRBD1. The J segment lost 6 bases and the V segment lost 5 bases, leaving 3 bases of the junction unmatched. The CDR3 is 11 residues long. Germline lookup yields CDR1 SQVTM and CDR2 ANQGSEA. The CDR3 DNA reads TGCAGCGTTACGGACAGGGCCGAGCAGTACTTC. This translates into CSVTDRAEQYF.

The CDR3 bases are TGTGCCAGCATAACGTGGATTAGCGGGGGGGAAAAGCAGTACTTC. It translates to CASITWISGGEKQYF. V is TRBV6-5 and J is TRBJ2-7; TRBD2 matches at 11 bases. Germline values: CDR1 MNHEY, CDR2 SVGAGI. The V segment lost 7 bases and the J segment 8 bases; nucleotides outside the gene matches: 13. The CDR3 runs to 15 residues.

The J gene is TRBJ1-4, the V gene TRBV11-2, with D maybe TRBD1 (6 bases). The ends were cut back, 4 bases at V and 2 bases at J, with 11 bases in the middle. This CDR3 has 15 residues. From germline, CDR1 is SGHAT and CDR2 FQNNGV. Here the CDR3 reads CASSSSGVTNEKLFF. For the CDR3, the DNA is TGTGCCAGCAGCTCATCAGGGGTGACTAATGAAAAACTGTTTTTT.

V usage is TRBV6-1 and J usage is TRBJ2-5; TRBD2 matches at 13 bases. CDR3 length: 13 amino acids. CDR1 is MNHNS and CDR2 is SASEGT in the germline V gene. J was trimmed by 12 bases and V by 6 bases; bases with no gene match: 7. CDR3 nucleotide sequence: TGTGCCAGCAGGTCACTAGCGGGGGGGCCTGAGTACTTC. The encoded protein is CASRSLAGGPEYF.

This sequence joins TRBV4-1 and TRBJ2-3, with 13 bases aligning to TRBD2. The CDR3 totals 19 residues. The germline V gene encodes CDR1 MGHRA and CDR2 YSYEKL. Trimming took 0 bases from V and 5 from J; bases not matched to a gene: 11. The CDR3 loop reads CASSQDLLAGGPRRDTQYF. The CDR3 bases are TGCGCCAGCAGCCAAGATCTACTAGCGGGGGGGCCACGAAGAGATACGCAGTATTTT.

The chain employs TRBV5-1 and TRBJ2-5; perhaps TRBD1 as D (6 bases). With 5 bases removed from V and 2 bases from J, the gap between germline ends came to 16 bases. CDR1 and CDR2 from the germline V gene are SGHRS and YFSETQ. CDR3 length: 15 amino acids. The CDR3 region has the DNA TGCGCCAGCAGTTCTGGGGGCGCAGCACAAGAGACCCAGTACTTC. Its translation is CASSSGGAAQETQYF. The whole variable domain, filled in from reference TRBV5-1 and TRBJ2-5, reads KAGVTQTPRYLIKTRGQQVTLSCSPISGHRSVSWYQQTPGQGLQFLFEYFSETQRNKGNFPGRFSGRQFSNSRSEMNVSTLELGDSALYLCASSSGGAAQETQYFGPGTRLLVL.

The chain has TRBV27 and TRBJ1-1, with D unresolved. V was shortened by 6 bases and J by 1 base, with 12 bases between the two germline ends. Germline CDR1 reads MNHEY; CDR2 reads SMNVEV (reference sequence). The CDR3 loop spans 14 amino acids. CDR3 DNA: TGTGCCAGCAGGCTAAGTACAGCGAACACTGAAGCTTTCTTT. It specifies CASRLSTANTEAFF.

This clone was seen more than once but under ten times. V and J are TRBV6-1 and TRBJ2-7, with 10 bases lining up with TRBD1. The germline V gene has CDR1 MNHNS and CDR2 SASEGT. Trimming at V came to 11 bases and at J to 7 bases, leaving 14 bases not matched to a gene. The CDR3 is 14 residues long. CDR3 nucleotide sequence: TGTGCCGCCCAGGGACAGGGGACTTTGGGGGAGCAGTACTTC. Encoded protein: CAAQGQGTLGEQYF.

V usage is TRBV5-1 and J usage is TRBJ1-5, with TRBD1 matching over 8 bases. V lost 4 bases and J lost 2; bases outside the gene matches: 2. CDR1 and CDR2 from the germline V gene are SGHRS and YFSETQ. The CDR3 has 14 amino acids. CDR3 nucleotides: TGCGCCAGCAGCCCGGACAGGGGCAATCAGCCCCAGCATTTT. Translated, it gives CASSPDRGNQPQHF.

The CDR3 region is CASSAGGRSTDTQYF. CDR3 DNA sequence: TGTGCCAGCAGTGCGGGGGGGCGGAGCACAGATACGCAGTATTTT. The gene calls are TRBV7-2 and TRBJ2-3, with TRBD2 matching 9 bases. The V and J ends lost 6 bases and 0 bases, in that order; junction bases with no gene match: 4. CDR1 SGHTA and CDR2 FQGNSA come from the germline V gene. This CDR3 region has 15 residues. Looking up the rest from reference TRBV7-2 and TRBJ2-3 gives the full variable domain: GAGVSQSPSNKVTEKGKDVELRCDPISGHTALYWYRQSLGQGLEFLIYFQGNSAPDKSGLPSDRFSAERTGGSVSTLTIQRTQQEDSAVYLCASSAGGRSTDTQYFGPGTRLTVL.

The rearrangement joins TRBV19 to TRBJ2-2; 8 bases are a match to TRBD1. The trim removed 6 bases at V and 5 bases at J, leaving 2 bases unmatched. Germline CDR1 reads LNHDA; CDR2 reads SQIVND (reference sequence). The CDR3 extends over 13 amino acids. CDR3 in DNA: TGTGCCAGTAGGGACAGGGTAACCGGGGAGCTGTTTTTT. This sequence encodes CASRDRVTGELFF.

The chain recombines TRBV11-2 with TRBJ2-2; no clear D. Germline CDR1 SGHAT, CDR2 FQNNGV. CDR3 size: 15 residues. Between the trimmed V and J ends, which lost 2 bases and 0 bases, there was a span of 7 bases. CDR3 nucleotide sequence: TGTGCCAGCAGCTTACGACTTACGAACACCGGGGAGCTGTTTTTT. It translates to CASSLRLTNTGELFF.

J is TRBJ1-2 and V is TRBV4-1, with D unclear. The V end lost 2 bases, the J end lost 8 bases, and 18 bases lay between the germline ends. Per the germline V gene, CDR1 is MGHRA and CDR2 is YSYEKL. The CDR3 sequence is 15 residues long. The CDR3 DNA reads as TGCGCCAGCAGCCAATCTAGCAGCCCGACTGAGGGCTACACCTTC. This gives the protein CASSQSSSPTEGYTF.

This clone was recorded a few times. This chain uses TRBV19 with TRBJ1-1; 7 bases are shared with TRBD1. The CDR3 runs to 14 residues. The germline gives CDR1 LNHDA, CDR2 SQIVND (reference sequence). The trim removed 8 bases at V and 0 bases at J, leaving 6 bases unmatched. This chain's CDR3 is CASADRSMNTEAFF. CDR3 nucleotides: TGTGCCAGTGCGGACAGGAGCATGAACACTGAAGCTTTCTTT.

The V and J genes are TRBV6-4 and TRBJ1-5, with a tentative D call TRBD1 (6 bases). The CDR3 extends over 13 amino acids. The V end lost 4 bases, the J end lost 5 bases, and 9 bases lay between the germline ends. Germline V gene sequence: CDR1 MRHNA, CDR2 SNTAGT. The CDR3 sequence is CASSVDRYQPQHF. The CDR3 DNA follows: TGTGCCAGCAGTGTGGACAGATATCAGCCCCAGCATTTT.

The chain carries TRBV15 and TRBJ2-1; maybe TRBD2 (6 bases). The V and J ends lost 0 bases and 10 bases respectively, with 10 bases between them. Germline values: CDR1 LNHNV, CDR2 YYDKDF (reference sequence). This CDR3 is built from 13 residues. This CDR3 is CATSRELRGEQFF. The CDR3 DNA sequence: TGTGCCACCAGCAGAGAACTTCGGGGGGAGCAGTTCTTC.

This rearrangement joins TRBV5-4 to TRBJ2-3; tentative D call: TRBD2 (6 bases). The V gene lost 4 bases and the J gene lost 4 bases, with 13 bases spanning the gap. The CDR3 runs to 14 residues. Germline-derived CDR1 and CDR2 are SGHNT and YYREEE (reference sequence). CDR3 residues: CASSLTSIPDTQYF. The DNA of the CDR3 is TGTGCCAGCAGCCTAACTAGCATCCCAGATACGCAGTATTTT. The variable domain in full, with the rest retrieved from reference TRBV5-4 and TRBJ2-3, is ETGVTQSPTHLIKTRGQQVTLRCSSQSGHNTVSWYQQALGQGPQFIFQYYREEENGRGNFPPRFSGLQFPNYSSELNVNALELDDSALYLCASSLTSIPDTQYFGPGTRLTVL.

This chain uses TRBV9 with TRBJ2-1; D is possibly TRBD1 (6 bases). CDR1 and CDR2 from the germline V gene are SGDLS and YYNGEE. Trimming shortened V by 3 bases and J by 15 bases, and 25 bases separated the two germline ends. The CDR3 has 15 residues. The chain's CDR3 is CASSAPQGGTGPRFF. As DNA, the CDR3 is TGTGCCAGCAGCGCCCCGCAAGGGGGTACCGGCCCCCGGTTCTTC.

The rearrangement uses TRBV7-6 and TRBJ2-3; D is perhaps TRBD1 (6 bases). This CDR3 region has 16 residues. Trimming took off 4 bases at V and 3 bases at J, with 17 bases between the two ends. From germline, CDR1 is SGHVS and CDR2 FNYEAQ. The CDR3 spells CASSSWDMGTTDTQYF. CDR3 bases: TGTGCCAGCAGCTCATGGGACATGGGGACGACAGATACGCAGTATTTT.

This chain connects TRBV29-1 to TRBJ2-3; D is undetermined. With 5 bases removed from V and 6 bases from J, the gap between germline ends came to 12 bases. Germline-derived CDR1 and CDR2 are SQVTM and ANQGSEA. The CDR3 has 12 amino acids. CDR3 coding DNA: TGCAGCGTTCAACCAGGTACGGATACGCAGTATTTT. It translates to CSVQPGTDTQYF.

The chain combines TRBV5-1 with TRBJ2-1; 9 positions match TRBD2. J lost 0 bases, V lost 5 bases, and 9 bases had no gene match. The CDR3 covers 17 residues. Germline V gene sequence: CDR1 SGHRS, CDR2 YFSETQ. Here the CDR3 reads CASRGGASGASYNEQFF. DNA for the CDR3: TGCGCCAGCAGGGGCGGGGCTAGCGGGGCCTCCTACAATGAGCAGTTCTTC. The variable domain in full, with the rest retrieved from reference TRBV5-1 and TRBJ2-1, is KAGVTQTPRYLIKTRGQQVTLSCSPISGHRSVSWYQQTPGQGLQFLFEYFSETQRNKGNFPGRFSGRQFSNSRSEMNVSTLELGDSALYLCASRGGASGASYNEQFFGPGTRLTVL.

The V gene is TRBV9, the J gene TRBJ2-3, with D uncertain. Germline V gene sequence: CDR1 SGDLS, CDR2 YYNGEE. The CDR3 sequence is 12 residues long. V shed 1 base and J shed 4 bases, with 4 bases lying between them. The CDR3, as DNA: TGTGCCAGCAGCGTATCGGCAGATACGCAGTATTTT. Protein product: CASSVSADTQYF.